The present TCR beta chain was sequenced within a study of T cells in Graves' hyperthyroidism and ophthalmopathy. Regarding the study as a whole: The model predicted ophthalmopathy a median approximately six months before onset. Blood also contained most expanded thyroid clonotypes above 0.001.

TCR beta CDR3 regions were amplified from RNA. In the first-round RT-PCR of the TCR CDR3, the HTBI primer set was used. TCRdb ran MiXCR on the multiplex PCR reads and lists one entry per CDR3 protein. The table includes 600,000 to 700,000 distinct CDR3 sequences, 45% detected once. Only one count was recorded for this clonotype. Its matching antigen is unknown. Germline V gives CDR1 SGHAT, CDR2 FQNNGV. The CDR3 has 15 amino acids. The V and J ends lost 5 bases and 6 bases respectively, with 19 bases between them. What was sequenced was peripheral blood or thyroid tissue (not recorded which). This TCR came from an adult man with Graves' disease, either hyperthyroidism or ophthalmopathy (not recorded which). The J gene is TRBJ1-1, the V gene TRBV11-2; D is ambiguous. The CDR3 sequence is CASSPRETFISEAFF. As DNA, the CDR3 is TGTGCCAGCAGCCCACGGGAGACCTTTATATCTGAAGCTTTCTTT. Full variable domain (missing parts from reference TRBV11-2 and TRBJ1-1): EAGVAQSPRYKIIEKRQSVAFWCNPISGHATLYWYQQILGQGPKLLIQFQNNGVVDDSQLPKDRFSAERLKGVDSTLKIQPAKLEDSAVYLCASSPRETFISEAFFGQGTRLTVV.